The clone carrying this T cell receptor (beta chain) occurred once. This sample is part of a study of blood T cell repertoires in COVID-19. Study at large: Sites across the United States, Italy and Spain contributed samples from acute and convalescent COVID-19.

Germline V gene lookup returns CDR1 MDHEN and CDR2 SYDVKM. V trimming: 5 bases; J trimming: 3 bases; junction bases outside the gene matches: 7. CDR3 length: 16 amino acids. Using immunoSEQ multiplex PCR, the repertoire was profiled, and TCRdb retains in-frame clones only, with some absent. The repertoire holds about 180,000 clones, with approximately 80% as singletons. Enrolled through a virtual design, the participants were between roughly 18 and 90 years of age and came from about two dozen US areas. The sequenced sample was PBMCs or T cells enriched from blood (not recorded which). This receptor was identified in a man aged 50 to 59 who had recovered from COVID-19. The chain employs TRBV28 and TRBJ1-4; 9 bases match TRBD1. The CDR3 DNA is TGTGCCAGCAGTCCCTGGACAGGGGCGGCTAATGAAAAACTGTTTTTT. Translated: CASSPWTGAANEKLFF.